This TCR beta chain originates from a study of T cells in Graves' hyperthyroidism and ophthalmopathy. Study at large: Before treatment of any kind, peripheral blood was taken at initial diagnosis. Study-wide results and caveats: Ophthalmopathy got predicted by the model a median 6.5 months before its onset.

The V end was cut by 0 bases, the J end by 5 bases, with 10 bases between. This CDR3 spans 14 amino acids. Germline V gene lookup returns CDR1 DFQATT and CDR2 SNEGSKA (reference sequence). Patients affected by ophthalmopathy presented a Clinical Activity Score of at least 3, a NOSPECS grade of at least 4, and disease duration below 3 months. Over 8 ml fresh peripheral blood yielded the PBMCs. It was RNA transcripts that yielded the amplified TCR beta CDR3 regions. The primer set for the first-round RT-PCR of the TCR CDR3 was HTBI. TCRdb analysed the multiplex PCR reads with MiXCR anew, one entry per CDR3 protein. The table lists around 600,000 distinct CDR3 sequences, approximately 14% of them singletons. This clonotype was found many times. Its specificity is unknown.

The chain uses TRBV20-1 and TRBJ2-2; tentative D call: TRBD2 (5 bases). The TCR sequence derives from a woman aged 45-60 years with Graves' ophthalmopathy. The sequencing input was blood. The DNA of the CDR3 is TGCAGTGCTAGAGACGGACTTAATACCGGGGAGCTGTTTTTT. Translated, it gives CSARDGLNTGELFF.